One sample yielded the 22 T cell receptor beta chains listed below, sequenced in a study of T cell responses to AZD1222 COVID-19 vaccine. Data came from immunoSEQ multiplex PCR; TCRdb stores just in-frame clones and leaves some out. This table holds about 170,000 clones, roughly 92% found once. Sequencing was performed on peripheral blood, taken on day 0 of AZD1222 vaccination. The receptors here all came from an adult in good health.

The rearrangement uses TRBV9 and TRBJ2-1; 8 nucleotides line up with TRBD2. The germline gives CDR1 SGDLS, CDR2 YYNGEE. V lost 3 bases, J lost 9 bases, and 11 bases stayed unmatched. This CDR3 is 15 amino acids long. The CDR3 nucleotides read TGTGCCAGCAGCGCTTCTAGCGGGTTTCGTAGTGAGCAGTTCTTC. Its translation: CASSASSGFRSEQFF.

CDR3 bases: TGTGCCAGCAGTCAACCTCTAGCGGGGGGATACGAGCAGTACTTC. Translated: CASSQPLAGGYEQYF. The chain couples TRBV6-5 to TRBJ2-7, with 11 bases identical to TRBD2. The J segment lost 4 bases and the V segment lost 5 bases, leaving 7 bases of the junction unmatched. Per the germline V gene, CDR1 is MNHEY and CDR2 is SVGAGI. This CDR3 is 15 amino acids long.

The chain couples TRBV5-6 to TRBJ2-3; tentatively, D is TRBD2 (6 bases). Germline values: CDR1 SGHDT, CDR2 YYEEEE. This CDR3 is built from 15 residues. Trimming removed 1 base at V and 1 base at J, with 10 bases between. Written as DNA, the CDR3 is TGTGCCAGCAGCTTGTTCGGGAGCCGCACAGATACGCAGTATTTT. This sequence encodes CASSLFGSRTDTQYF.

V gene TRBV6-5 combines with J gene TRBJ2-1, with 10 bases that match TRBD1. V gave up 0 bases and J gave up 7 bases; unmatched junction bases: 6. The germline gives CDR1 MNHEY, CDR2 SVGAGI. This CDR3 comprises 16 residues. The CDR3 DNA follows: TGTGCCAGCAGTTACTCGGGACAGGGGACCCTGAATGAGCAGTTCTTC. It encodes CASSYSGQGTLNEQFF.

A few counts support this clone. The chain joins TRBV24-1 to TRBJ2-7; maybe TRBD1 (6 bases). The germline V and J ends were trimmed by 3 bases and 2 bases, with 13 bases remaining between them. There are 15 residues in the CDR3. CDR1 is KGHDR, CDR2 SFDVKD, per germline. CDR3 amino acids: CATSDSRDNTYEQYF. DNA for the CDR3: TGTGCCACCAGTGATAGCCGGGACAATACCTACGAGCAGTACTTC.

The CDR3 sequence: CASSPRTRSVGNSPLHF. The CDR3 DNA is TGTGCCAGCTCACCACGGACCCGGTCGGTTGGTAATTCACCCCTCCACTTT. V gene TRBV18 combines with J gene TRBJ1-6; no clear D gene. V gave up 1 base and J gave up 6 bases, with 16 bases separating them. This CDR3 contains 17 residues. The germline gives CDR1 KGHSH, CDR2 LQKENI.

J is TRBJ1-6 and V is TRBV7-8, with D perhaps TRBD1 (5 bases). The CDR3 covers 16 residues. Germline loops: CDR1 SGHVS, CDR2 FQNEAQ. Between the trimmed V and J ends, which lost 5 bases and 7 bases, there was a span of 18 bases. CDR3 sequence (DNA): TGTGCCAGCAGCATCGTCCCGGGACGTACGAATTCACCCCTCCACTTT. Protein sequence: CASSIVPGRTNSPLHF. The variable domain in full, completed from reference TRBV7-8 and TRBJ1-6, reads GAGVSQSPRYKVAKRGQDVALRCDPISGHVSLFWYQQALGQGPEFLTYFQNEAQLDKSGLPSDRFFAERPEGSVSTLKIQRTQQEDSAVYLCASSIVPGRTNSPLHFGNGTRLTVT.

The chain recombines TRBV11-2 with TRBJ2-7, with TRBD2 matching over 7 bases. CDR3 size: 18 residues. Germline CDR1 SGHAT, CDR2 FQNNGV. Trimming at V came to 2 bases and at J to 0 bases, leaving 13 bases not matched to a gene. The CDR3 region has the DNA TGTGCCAGCAGCTTAAGGATAGTGGTAGGACTAGACTCCTACGAGCAGTACTTC. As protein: CASSLRIVVGLDSYEQYF.

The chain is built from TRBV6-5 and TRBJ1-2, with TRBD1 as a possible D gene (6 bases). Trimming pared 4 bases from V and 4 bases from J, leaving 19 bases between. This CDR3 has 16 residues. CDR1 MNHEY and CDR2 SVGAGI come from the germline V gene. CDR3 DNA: TGTGCCAGCAGTTCCACCGGGACACCCTCATCCTATGGCTACACCTTC. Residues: CASSSTGTPSSYGYTF.

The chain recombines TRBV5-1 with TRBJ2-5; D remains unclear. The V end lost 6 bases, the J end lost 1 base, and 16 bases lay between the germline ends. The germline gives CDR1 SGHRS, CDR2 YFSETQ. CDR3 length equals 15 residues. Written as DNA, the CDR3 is TGCGCCAGCACTTCGTCGGGCCTACTCCAAGAGACCCAGTACTTC. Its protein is CASTSSGLLQETQYF.

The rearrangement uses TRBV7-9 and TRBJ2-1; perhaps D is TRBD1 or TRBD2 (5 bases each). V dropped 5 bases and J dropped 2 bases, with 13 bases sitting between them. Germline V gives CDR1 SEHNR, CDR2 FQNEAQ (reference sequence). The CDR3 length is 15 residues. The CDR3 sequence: CASSPGAAPYNEQFF. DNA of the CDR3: TGTGCCAGCAGCCCCGGGGCTGCCCCCTACAATGAGCAGTTCTTC.

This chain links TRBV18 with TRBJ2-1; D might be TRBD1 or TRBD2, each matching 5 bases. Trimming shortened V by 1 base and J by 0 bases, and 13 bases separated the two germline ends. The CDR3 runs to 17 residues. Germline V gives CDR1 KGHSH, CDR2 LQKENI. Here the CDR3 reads CASSPRGRSSSYNEQFF. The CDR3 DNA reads TGTGCCAGCTCACCACGGGGACGGTCGAGCTCCTACAATGAGCAGTTCTTC.

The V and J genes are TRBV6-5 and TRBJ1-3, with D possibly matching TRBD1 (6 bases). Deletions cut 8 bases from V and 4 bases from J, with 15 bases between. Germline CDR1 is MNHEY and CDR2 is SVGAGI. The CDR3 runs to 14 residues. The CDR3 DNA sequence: TGTGCCAGCGGGGCTCAGGGGAGGGGAAACACCATATATTTT. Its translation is CASGAQGRGNTIYF.

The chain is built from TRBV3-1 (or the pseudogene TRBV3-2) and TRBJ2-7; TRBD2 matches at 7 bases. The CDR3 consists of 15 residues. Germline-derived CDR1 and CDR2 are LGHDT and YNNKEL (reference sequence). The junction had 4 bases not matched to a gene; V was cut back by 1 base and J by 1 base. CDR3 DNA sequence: TGTGCCAGCAGCCAAGGTTGGACTAGATCCTACGAGCAGTACTTC. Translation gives CASSQGWTRSYEQYF.

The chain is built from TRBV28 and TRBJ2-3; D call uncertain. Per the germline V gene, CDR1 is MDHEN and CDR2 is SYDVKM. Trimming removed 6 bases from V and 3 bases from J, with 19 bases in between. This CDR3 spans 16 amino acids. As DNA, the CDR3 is TGTGCCAGCAGCCTTCCATATTCCCGCCGGACAGATACGCAGTATTTT. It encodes CASSLPYSRRTDTQYF. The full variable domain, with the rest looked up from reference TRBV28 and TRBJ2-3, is DVKVTQSSRYLVKRTGEKVFLECVQDMDHENMFWYRQDPGLGLRLIYFSYDVKMKEKGDIPEGYSVSREKKERFSLILESASTNQTSMYLCASSLPYSRRTDTQYFGPGTRLTVL.

The CDR3 spells CASSSRDGSYNEQFF. CDR3 DNA sequence: TGTGCCAGCAGCTCTCGGGACGGATCCTACAATGAGCAGTTCTTC. The rearrangement uses TRBV11-3 and TRBJ2-1; D is perhaps TRBD1 or TRBD2 (5 bases each). The germline V gene encodes CDR1 SGHNT and CDR2 YENEEA. CDR3 size: 15 residues. V gave up 4 bases and J gave up 1 base, with 11 bases separating them.

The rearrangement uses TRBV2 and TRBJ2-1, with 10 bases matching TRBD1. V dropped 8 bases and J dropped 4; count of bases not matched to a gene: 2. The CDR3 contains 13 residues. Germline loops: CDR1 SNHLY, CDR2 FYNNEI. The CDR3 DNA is TGTGCCAGCTTGGGACAGGGGTACAATGAGCAGTTCTTC. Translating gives CASLGQGYNEQFF.

The chain's CDR3 is CASSLDGSFSTDTQYF. The CDR3 DNA follows: TGTGCCAGCAGCTTAGACGGCAGCTTTTCCACAGATACGCAGTATTTT. The chain is built from TRBV11-3 and TRBJ2-3; D not resolved. Deletions cut 0 bases from V and 2 bases from J, with 12 bases between. The CDR3 has 16 residues. Germline assignment: CDR1 SGHNT and CDR2 YENEEA. The whole variable domain, remainder taken from reference TRBV11-3 and TRBJ2-3, is EAGVVQSPRYKIIEKKQPVAFWCNPISGHNTLYWYLQNLGQGPELLIRYENEEAVDDSQLPKDRFSAERLKGVDSTLKIQPAELGDSAVYLCASSLDGSFSTDTQYFGPGTRLTVL.

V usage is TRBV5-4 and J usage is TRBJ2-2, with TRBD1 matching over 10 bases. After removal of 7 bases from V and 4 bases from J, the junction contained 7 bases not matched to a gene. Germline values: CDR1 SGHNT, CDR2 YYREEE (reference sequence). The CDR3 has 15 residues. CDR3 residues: CASGGQGGGTGELFF. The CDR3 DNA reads TGTGCCAGCGGCGGACAGGGGGGGGGCACCGGGGAGCTGTTTTTT.

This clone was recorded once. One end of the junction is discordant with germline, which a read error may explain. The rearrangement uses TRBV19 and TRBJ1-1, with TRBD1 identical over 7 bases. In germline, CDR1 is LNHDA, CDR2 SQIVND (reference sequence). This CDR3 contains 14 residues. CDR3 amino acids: CASSAGQKNAEAFF. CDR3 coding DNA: TGTGCCAGTAGTGCGGGACAGAAGAACGCTGAAGCTTTCTTT.

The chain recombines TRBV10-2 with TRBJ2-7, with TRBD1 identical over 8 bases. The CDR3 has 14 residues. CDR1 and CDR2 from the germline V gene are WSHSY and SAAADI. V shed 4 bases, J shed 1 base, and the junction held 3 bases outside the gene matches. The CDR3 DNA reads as TGCGCCAGCAGTGGGACAGGGAGGTCCTACGAGCAGTACTTC. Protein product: CASSGTGRSYEQYF.

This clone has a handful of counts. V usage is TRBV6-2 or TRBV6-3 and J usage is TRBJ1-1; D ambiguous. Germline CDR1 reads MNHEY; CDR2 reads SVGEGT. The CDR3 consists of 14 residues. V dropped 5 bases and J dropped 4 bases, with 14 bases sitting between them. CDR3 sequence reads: CASSAREVSTEAFF. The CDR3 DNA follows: TGTGCCAGCAGTGCCCGTGAGGTATCCACTGAAGCTTTCTTT.